The 4 T cell receptor beta chains listed next were all sequenced from one sample in a study of graft-versus-host responses after intestinal transplantation. This table comes from immunoSEQ multiplex PCR, and its TCRdb copy is limited to in-frame clones, with some not included. The sample records around 20,000 clones, approximately 80% being singletons. The starting material was PBMCs, obtained 14 days after transplant. These receptors came from a human patient who received an intestinal transplant, so some T cells may come from the graft donor.

The chain employs TRBV13 and TRBJ2-5, with 8 bases lining up with TRBD2. Germline V CDR1 and CDR2: PRHDT, FYEKMQ (reference sequence). The CDR3 extends over 18 amino acids. The V gene end was trimmed by 5 bases and the J gene end by 5 bases; junction bases not matched to a gene: 19. Here the CDR3 reads CASSPSGGALTFGETQYF. CDR3 DNA: TGTGCCAGCAGCCCCTCCGGGGGGGCCTTGACCTTCGGGGAGACCCAGTACTTC.

The chain carries TRBV7-2 and TRBJ2-7, with D tentatively TRBD1 (5 bases). The CDR3 covers 13 residues. V was pared by 5 bases and J by 1 base, with 9 bases between. In germline, CDR1 is SGHTA, CDR2 FQGNSA. DNA for the CDR3: TGTGCCAGCAGCCCCGACAGTTCCTACGAGCAGTACTTC. It specifies CASSPDSSYEQYF.

The V and J genes are TRBV27 and TRBJ2-5; D uncertain. V lost 6 bases and J 2 bases, leaving 10 bases between the germline ends. Germline V CDR1 and CDR2: MNHEY, SMNVEV (reference sequence). This CDR3 contains 13 residues. CDR3 coding DNA: TGTGCCAGCAGAGCACGGCAACAAGAGACCCAGTACTTC. Residues: CASRARQQETQYF.

V and J are TRBV6-5 and TRBJ2-7; 7 nucleotides match TRBD2. Germline-derived CDR1 and CDR2 are MNHEY and SVGAGI. The CDR3 is 15 residues long. The trim removed 2 bases at V and 1 base at J, leaving 5 bases unmatched. The CDR3 spells CASSYGGERSYEQYF. As DNA, the CDR3 is TGTGCCAGCAGTTACGGGGGGGAAAGATCCTACGAGCAGTACTTC.